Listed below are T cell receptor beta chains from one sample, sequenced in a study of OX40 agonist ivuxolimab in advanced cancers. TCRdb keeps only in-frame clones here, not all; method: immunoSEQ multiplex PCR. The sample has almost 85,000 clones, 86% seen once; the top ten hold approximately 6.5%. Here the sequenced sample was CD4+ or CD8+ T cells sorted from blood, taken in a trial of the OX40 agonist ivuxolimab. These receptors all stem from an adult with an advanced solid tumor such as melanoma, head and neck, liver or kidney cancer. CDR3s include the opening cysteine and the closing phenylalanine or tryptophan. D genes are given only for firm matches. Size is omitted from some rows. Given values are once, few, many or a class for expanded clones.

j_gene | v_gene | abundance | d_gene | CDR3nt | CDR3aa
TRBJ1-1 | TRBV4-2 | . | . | TGTGCCAGCAGCCTCCGGACAGCGAACACTGAAGCTTTCTTT | CASSLRTANTEAFF
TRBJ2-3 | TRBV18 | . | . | TGTGCCAGCTCACCCAGAGGTAGTAGCACAGATACGCAGTATTTT | CASSPRGSSTDTQYF
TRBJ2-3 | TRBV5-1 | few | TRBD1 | TGCGCCAGCAGCTTGGCCAGGGGGACAGATACGCAGTATTTT | CASSLARGTDTQYF
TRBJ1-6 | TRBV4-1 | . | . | TGCGCCAGCAGCCCCTTCGGAGGAGAAGATTCACCCCTCCACTTT | CASSPFGGEDSPLHF
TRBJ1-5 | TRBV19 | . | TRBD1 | TGTGCCAGTAGCATGGGACAGGGAGGACAGCCCCAGCATTTT | CASSMGQGGQPQHF
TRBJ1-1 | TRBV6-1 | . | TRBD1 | TGTGCCACCAGACAGGGTTTAGATAGAGGAACTGAAGCTTTCTTT | CATRQGLDRGTEAFF
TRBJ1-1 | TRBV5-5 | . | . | TGTGCCAGCAGCTTAGCAGAGTCGAACACTGAAGCTTTCTTT | CASSLAESNTEAFF
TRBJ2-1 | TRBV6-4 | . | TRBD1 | TGTGCCAGCAGTTCACAGGGGACTGAGCAGTTCTTC | CASSSQGTEQFF
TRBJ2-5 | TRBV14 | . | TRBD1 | TGTGCCAGCAGCCTTGGGACAGGGGTACGGGAGACCCAGTACTTC | CASSLGTGVRETQYF
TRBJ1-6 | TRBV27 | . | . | TGTGCCAGCAGTTTCATACAGGGAATGGGTTCACCCCTCCACTTT | CASSFIQGMGSPLHF
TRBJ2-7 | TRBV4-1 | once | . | TGCGCCAGCAGCCAAGTCCCGGGGGCCACCTACGAGCAGTACTTC | CASSQVPGATYEQYF
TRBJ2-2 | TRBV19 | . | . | TGTGCCAGTAGAGAGGGGGGCTCGACCGGGGAGCTGTTTTTT | CASREGGSTGELFF
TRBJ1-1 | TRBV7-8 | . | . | TGTGCCAGCAGCTGGAGGGGGGCGCGTACTGAAGCTTTCTTT | CASSWRGARTEAFF
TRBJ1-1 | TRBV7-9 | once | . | TGTGCCAGCAGCCGTCGTGGCAGGGATCAATCTGAAGCTTTCTTT | CASSRRGRDQSEAFF
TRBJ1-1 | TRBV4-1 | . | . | TGCGCCAGCAGCCAAGCCCGTGAGCTGAACACTGAAGCTTTCTTT | CASSQARELNTEAFF
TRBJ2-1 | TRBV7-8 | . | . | TGTGCCAGCAGCTCCCTTGGGACGAGGAATCATGAGCAGTTCTTC | CASSSLGTRNHEQFF
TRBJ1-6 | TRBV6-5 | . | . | TGTGCCAGCAGTTTAGTGGGGGGCGCAGCTTATTCACCCCTCCACTTT | CASSLVGGAAYSPLHF
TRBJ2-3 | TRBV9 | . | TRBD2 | TGTGCCAGCAGCCGGCGGGGGGGCCAAGCAGATACGCAGTATTTT | CASSRRGGQADTQYF
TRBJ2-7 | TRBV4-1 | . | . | TGCGCCAGCAGCCAAGATGGACCAGCCCAGACCTCCTACGAGCAGTACTTC | CASSQDGPAQTSYEQYF
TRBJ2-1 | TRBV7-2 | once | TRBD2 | TGTGCCAGCAGCTTAGTAGCGGGAGGTGAGCAGTTCTTC | CASSLVAGGEQFF
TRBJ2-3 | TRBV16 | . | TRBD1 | TGTGCCAGCAGCCAAGCTCCGGACAGGGGTGGCACAGATACGCAGTATTTT | CASSQAPDRGGTDTQYF
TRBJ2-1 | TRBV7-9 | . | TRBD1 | TGTGCCAGCAGCTTTATGGGACAGGGGTACAATGAGCAGTTCTTC | CASSFMGQGYNEQFF
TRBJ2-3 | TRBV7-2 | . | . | TGTGCCAGCAGCAGCCGACAGAGCACAGATACGCAGTATTTT | CASSSRQSTDTQYF
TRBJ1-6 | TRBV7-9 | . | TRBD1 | TGTGCCAGCAGCTTATCGGACAGGGGTAATTCACCCCTCCACTTT | CASSLSDRGNSPLHF
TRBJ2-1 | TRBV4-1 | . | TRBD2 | TGCGCCAGCAGCCAAGGGTTGTTAGCGGGGGGCCGAGGGAATGAGCAGTTCTTC | CASSQGLLAGGRGNEQFF
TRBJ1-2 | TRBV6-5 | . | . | TGTGCCAGCAGTGAAAGGGCGGCCTACACCTTC | CASSERAAYTF
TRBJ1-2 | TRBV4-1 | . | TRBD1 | TGCGCCAGCAGCCGCCAAATTGACAGGGCTAACTATGGCTACACCTTC | CASSRQIDRANYGYTF
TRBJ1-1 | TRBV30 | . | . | TGTGCCTGGAGGAGGCGGATGAACACTGAAGCTTTCTTT | CAWRRRMNTEAFF
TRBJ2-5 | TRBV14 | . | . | TGTGCCAGCAGCCAAGATAGCTGGCAAGAGACCCAGTACTTC | CASSQDSWQETQYF
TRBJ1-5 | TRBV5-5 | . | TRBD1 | TGTGCCAGCAGCTTAATCCAGGGGGCAGGTCAGCCCCAGCATTTT | CASSLIQGAGQPQHF
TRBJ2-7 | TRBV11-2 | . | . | TGTGCCAGCAGCTTACCCGAATACGAGCAGTACTTC | CASSLPEYEQYF
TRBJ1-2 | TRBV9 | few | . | TGTGCCAGCAGCGCCGAGGCAGGGAGGTCTGGCTACACCTTC | CASSAEAGRSGYTF
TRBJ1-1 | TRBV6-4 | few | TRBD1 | TGTGCCAGCAGGGACAGGTGGGACACTGAAGCTTTCTTT | CASRDRWDTEAFF
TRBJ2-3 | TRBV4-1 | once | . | TGCGCCAGCAGCCCAGCCTCTAGCGGCACAGATACGCAGTATTTT | CASSPASSGTDTQYF
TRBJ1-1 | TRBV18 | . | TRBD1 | TGTGCCAGCTCACCCAGGACAGGGCTGAACACTGAAGCTTTCTTT | CASSPRTGLNTEAFF
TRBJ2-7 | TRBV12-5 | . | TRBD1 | TGTGCTAGTGGTTTGCCCCGACAGGGTAGATCCTACGAGCAGTACTTC | CASGLPRQGRSYEQYF
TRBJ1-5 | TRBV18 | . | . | TGTGCCAGCTCACCACCGAGCAGGGCTAGTCAGCCCCAGCATTTT | CASSPPSRASQPQHF
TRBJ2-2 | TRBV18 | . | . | TGTGCCAGCTCACCACTACACGGGGGCGGCACCGGGGAGCTGTTTTTT | CASSPLHGGGTGELFF
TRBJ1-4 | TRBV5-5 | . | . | TGTGCCAGCAGCCGGGTCCTTCTTAACACGGAAAAACTGTTTTTT | CASSRVLLNTEKLFF
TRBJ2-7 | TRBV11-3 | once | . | TGTGCCAGCAGCTTACGAACTCGTTCCTACGAGCAGTACTTC | CASSLRTRSYEQYF
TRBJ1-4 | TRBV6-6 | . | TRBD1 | TGTGCCAGCAGTTACGGGGACAGTTATAATGAAAAACTGTTTTTT | CASSYGDSYNEKLFF
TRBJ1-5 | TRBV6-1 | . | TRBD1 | TGTGCCAGCAGTGAGGGACAGGGCGGGAATCAGCCCCAGCATTTT | CASSEGQGGNQPQHF
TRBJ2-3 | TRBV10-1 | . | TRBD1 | TGCGCCAGCAGTTCCCAGGGGGCAGATACGCAGTATTTT | CASSSQGADTQYF
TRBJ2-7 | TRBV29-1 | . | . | TGCAGCGTAGCCAGGGAGACCTACGAGCAGTACTTC | CSVARETYEQYF